This passage covers 14 T cell receptor beta chains from one sample sequenced in a study of regulatory T cells in long-lasting Graves disease. Specified time point: newly diagnosed GD, antithyroid drugs for less than 3 months. There was RNA extracted from PBMCs, and the TCR library was made from it. Building of the TCR beta libraries involved iRepertoire HTBI primers and Arm-PCR of CDR3 regions. In TCRdb, the multiplex PCR reads were re-called with MiXCR into one record per CDR3 protein. The sample lists about 450,000 distinct CDR3 sequences, about 14% occurring once. These data were also reused for a study on T cells in Graves' hyperthyroidism and ophthalmopathy.

The sample was peripheral blood mononuclear cells (PBMCs), taken at new diagnosis, from a patient treated with antithyroid drugs. These TCRs come from a woman between 45 and 60 years old with Graves disease.

This clonotype was counted many times. This sequence joins TRBV10-3 and TRBJ2-1, with 10 bases fitting TRBD2. This CDR3 is 16 amino acids long. Losses at the gene ends were 2 bases for V and 4 bases for J; bases not matched to a gene: 5. The V gene's germline CDR1 is ENHRY and CDR2 SYGVKD. CDR3 loop: CAISEIAGGGYNEQFF. The DNA for the CDR3 is TGTGCCATCAGTGAGATAGCGGGAGGAGGGTACAATGAGCAGTTCTTC.

This clonotype has more than one count but fewer than ten. The CDR3 DNA follows: TGTGCCAGCTCACCACAGACAGCCCTCTCCTACAATGAGCAGTTCTTC. It translates to CASSPQTALSYNEQFF. The V call is TRBV18, the J call TRBJ2-1; TRBD1 is a possible D gene (5 bases). V shed 1 base and J shed 0 bases, with 10 bases lying between them. The CDR3 sequence is 16 residues long. Germline assignment: CDR1 KGHSH and CDR2 LQKENI.

The V gene is TRBV19, the J gene TRBJ2-6; 10 positions agree with TRBD1. Germline V gives CDR1 LNHDA, CDR2 SQIVND (reference sequence). This CDR3 has 17 amino acids. The V segment lost 6 bases and the J segment 4 bases; nucleotides outside the gene matches: 9. The CDR3 sequence is CASRGTGALRGANVLTF. The CDR3 bases are TGTGCCAGTAGGGGGACAGGGGCCCTTAGAGGGGCCAACGTCCTGACTTTC.

This clonotype was picked up many times. This chain uses TRBV12-3 or TRBV12-4 with TRBJ1-5; D may be TRBD1 (6 bases). The CDR3 contains 13 residues. V gave up 5 bases and J gave up 4 bases, with 9 bases separating them. The DNA of the CDR3 is TGTGCCAGCAGTGCGCAGGGGAATCAGCCCCAGCATTTT. This encodes CASSAQGNQPQHF.

This clonotype was seen repeatedly, ten times or more. The chain combines TRBV3-1 with TRBJ2-2; D not certain. The CDR3 has 13 amino acids. The V gene lost 3 bases and the J gene lost 5 bases, with 7 bases spanning the gap. Germline-derived CDR1 and CDR2 are LGHDT and YNNKEL (reference sequence). In DNA, the CDR3 is TGTGCCAGCAGCCAGAGCGATACCGGGGAGCTGTTTTTT. The encoded protein is CASSQSDTGELFF.

This clonotype was found many times. The V call is TRBV11-2, the J call TRBJ2-5; either TRBD1 or TRBD2 may fit D (5 bases each). The germline V and J ends were trimmed by 4 bases and 5 bases, with 11 bases remaining between them. CDR1 is SGHAT, CDR2 FQNNGV, per germline. This CDR3 region has 13 residues. The CDR3: CASSSGPRETQYF. The DNA for the CDR3 is TGTGCCAGCAGCTCGGGACCGCGCGAGACCCAGTACTTC. Looking up the rest from reference TRBV11-2 and TRBJ2-5 gives the full variable domain: EAGVAQSPRYKIIEKRQSVAFWCNPISGHATLYWYQQILGQGPKLLIQFQNNGVVDDSQLPKDRFSAERLKGVDSTLKIQPAKLEDSAVYLCASSSGPRETQYFGPGTRLLVL.

At least ten counts were recorded for this clonotype. The chain carries TRBV28 and TRBJ2-2; 7 bases fit TRBD2. Per the germline V gene, CDR1 is MDHEN and CDR2 is SYDVKM. The J segment lost 4 bases and the V segment lost 6 bases, leaving 2 bases of the junction unmatched. The CDR3 extends over 13 amino acids. CDR3 DNA: TGTGCCAGCAGCTCGGGGGGCACCGGGGAGCTGTTTTTT. Protein sequence: CASSSGGTGELFF.

The rearrangement uses TRBV19 and TRBJ2-1, with a tentative D call TRBD2 (6 bases). The CDR3 consists of 15 residues. Germline loops: CDR1 LNHDA, CDR2 SQIVND (reference sequence). Trimming took off 4 bases at V and 3 bases at J, with 13 bases between the two ends. Written as DNA, the CDR3 is TGTGCCAGTAGTACGCCCGGGACTCACTACAATGAGCAGTTCTTC. Protein product: CASSTPGTHYNEQFF.

This clonotype was recorded many times. The rearrangement joins TRBV30 to TRBJ2-5; 12 bases map to TRBD2. Germline V CDR1 and CDR2: GTSNPN, SVGIG (reference sequence). The trim removed 1 base at V and 5 bases at J, leaving 8 bases unmatched. The CDR3 sequence is 16 residues long. DNA for the CDR3: TGTGCCTGGAGTGAGGCGACTAGCGGGAGCCCGGAGACCCAGTACTTC. Protein: CAWSEATSGSPETQYF.

This rearrangement joins TRBV7-9 to TRBJ2-6; 9 bases line up with TRBD1. The germline V gene encodes CDR1 SEHNR and CDR2 FQNEAQ (reference sequence). The CDR3 is made up of 18 amino acids. J gave up 0 bases and V 5 bases, and 8 bases lay outside the gene matches. The CDR3 DNA is TGTGCCAGCAGCGATTCCGGGACAGGGTTCTCTGGGGCCAACGTCCTGACTTTC. Its protein is CASSDSGTGFSGANVLTF. The full variable domain, completed using reference TRBV7-9 and TRBJ2-6, is DTGVSQNPRHKITKRGQNVTFRCDPISEHNRLYWYRQTLGQGPEFLTYFQNEAQLEKSRLLSDRFSAERPKGSFSTLEIQRTEQGDSAMYLCASSDSGTGFSGANVLTFGAGSRLTVL.

Many counts were recorded for this clonotype. This chain's CDR3 is CASATKPTEAFF. The CDR3 DNA follows: TGTGCCAGCGCAACAAAGCCCACTGAAGCTTTCTTT. The chain links TRBV28 to TRBJ1-1; D remains ambiguous. Germline CDR1 reads MDHEN; CDR2 reads SYDVKM. V lost 8 bases and J 4 bases, leaving 11 bases between the germline ends. This CDR3 has 12 amino acids.

At least ten counts were recorded for this clonotype. The chain has TRBV2 and TRBJ2-5, with 12 bases lining up with TRBD2. The CDR3 consists of 20 residues. CDR1 is SNHLY, CDR2 FYNNEI, per germline. V was clipped by 0 bases and J by 5 bases; unmatched bases: 16. The CDR3 nucleotides read TGTGCCAGCAGTGAAGCGCCTAGCGGGAGGGCCCCCGTCAGAGCGGAGACCCAGTACTTC. The encoded protein is CASSEAPSGRAPVRAETQYF. Full variable domain (missing parts from reference TRBV2 and TRBJ2-5): EPEVTQTPSHQVTQMGQEVILRCVPISNHLYFYWYRQILGQKVEFLVSFYNNEISEKSEIFDDQFSVERPDGSNFTLKIRSTKLEDSAMYFCASSEAPSGRAPVRAETQYFGPGTRLLVL.

In its sample, this clonotype was seen many times. The chain combines TRBV12-3 or TRBV12-4 with TRBJ2-7; TRBD2 aligns across 7 bases. The CDR3 is 14 amino acids. The V and J ends lost 5 bases and 1 base, in that order; junction bases with no gene match: 5. CDR3 DNA: TGTGCCAGCAGTCCCCCCGGGAGGTCCTACGAGCAGTACTTC. Protein product: CASSPPGRSYEQYF.

This clonotype showed up many times. The J gene is TRBJ2-6, the V gene TRBV29-1, with a tentative D call TRBD2 (6 bases). V shed 4 bases and J shed 1 base, with 8 bases lying between them. Germline CDR1 SQVTM, CDR2 ANQGSEA. This CDR3 comprises 14 residues. The CDR3 spells CSVGGVSGANVLTF. For the CDR3, the DNA is TGCAGCGTTGGGGGGGTGTCTGGGGCCAACGTCCTGACTTTC.